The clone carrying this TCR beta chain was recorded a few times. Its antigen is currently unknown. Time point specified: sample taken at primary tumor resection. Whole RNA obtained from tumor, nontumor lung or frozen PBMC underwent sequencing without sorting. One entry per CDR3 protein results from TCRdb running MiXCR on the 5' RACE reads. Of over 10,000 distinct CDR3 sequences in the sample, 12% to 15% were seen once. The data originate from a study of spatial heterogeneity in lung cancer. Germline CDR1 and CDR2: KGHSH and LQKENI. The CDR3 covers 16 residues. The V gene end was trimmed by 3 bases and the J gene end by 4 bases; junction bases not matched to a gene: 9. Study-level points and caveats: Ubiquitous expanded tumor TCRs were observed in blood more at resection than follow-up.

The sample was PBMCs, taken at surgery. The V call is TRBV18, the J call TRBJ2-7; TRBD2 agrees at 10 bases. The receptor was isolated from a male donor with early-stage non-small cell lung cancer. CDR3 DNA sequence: TGTGCCAGCTCACCTTCTAGCGGGGGCCAAGGATACGAGCAGTACTTC. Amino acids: CASSPSSGGQGYEQYF. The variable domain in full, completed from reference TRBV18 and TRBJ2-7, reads NAGVMQNPRHLVRRRGQEARLRCSPMKGHSHVYWYRQLPEEGLKFMVYLQKENIIDESGMPKERFSAEFPKEGPSILRIQQVVRGDSAAYFCASSPSSGGQGYEQYFGPGTRLTVT.